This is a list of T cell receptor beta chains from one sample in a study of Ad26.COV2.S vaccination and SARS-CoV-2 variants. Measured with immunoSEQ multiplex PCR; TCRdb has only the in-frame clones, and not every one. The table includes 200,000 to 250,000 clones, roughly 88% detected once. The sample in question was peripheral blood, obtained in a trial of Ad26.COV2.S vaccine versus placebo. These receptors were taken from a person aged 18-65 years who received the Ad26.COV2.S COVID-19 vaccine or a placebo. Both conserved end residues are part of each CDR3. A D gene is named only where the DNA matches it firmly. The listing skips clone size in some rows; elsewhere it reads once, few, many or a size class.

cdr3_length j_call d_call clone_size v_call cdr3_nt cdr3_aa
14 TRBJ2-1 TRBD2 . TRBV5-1 TGCGCCAGCAGCTCAGCGGGGGGAAACAATGAGCAGTTCTTC CASSSAGGNNEQFF
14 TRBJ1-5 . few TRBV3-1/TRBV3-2 TGTGCCAGCAGCCTCGGGGGTAGCAATCAGCCCCAGCATTTT CASSLGGSNQPQHF
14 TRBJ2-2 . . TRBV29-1 TGCAGCGTCAGTGCTGGGATAACCACCGGGGAGCTGTTTTTT CSVSAGITTGELFF
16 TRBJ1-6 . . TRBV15 TGTGCCACCAGCCACCAAAGGGGAGGCGATAATTCACCCCTCCACTTT CATSHQRGGDNSPLHF
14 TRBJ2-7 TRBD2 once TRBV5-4 TGTGCCAGCAGCTTGGCACTAGCGGGAGCCGAGCAGTACTTC CASSLALAGAEQYF
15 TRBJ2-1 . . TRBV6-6 TGTGCCAGCAGTTCCCCTTCCCCAAAGCCGGGGGAGCAGTTCTTC CASSSPSPKPGEQFF
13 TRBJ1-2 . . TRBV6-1 TGTGCCAGCAGTGACAAGGGTCACTATGGCTACACCTTC CASSDKGHYGYTF
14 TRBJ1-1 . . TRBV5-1 TGCGCCAGCAGCTTGGTTATGACAGGTAACCCTGGCTTCTTT CASSLVMTGNPGFF
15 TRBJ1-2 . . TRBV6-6 TGTGCCAGCAGTTACGTGACCATCGGGGGGTCCGGCTACACCTTC CASSYVTIGGSGYTF
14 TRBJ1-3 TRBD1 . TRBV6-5 TGTGCCAGCAGTCTAGGGGGCCCTGGAAACACCATATATTTT CASSLGGPGNTIYF
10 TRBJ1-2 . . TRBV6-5 TGTGCCACCAAGAATTATGGCTACACCTTC CATKNYGYTF
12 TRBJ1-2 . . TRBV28 TGTGCCAGCAGTTTTACTAACTATGGCTACACCTTC CASSFTNYGYTF
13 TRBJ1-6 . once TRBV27 TGTGCCAGCAGTTCCGGGATGGGAGGGCCCCTCCACTTT CASSSGMGGPLHF
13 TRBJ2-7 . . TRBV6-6 TGTGCCATCTCGGGACAAGGGACCCCCGAGCAGTACTTC CAISGQGTPEQYF
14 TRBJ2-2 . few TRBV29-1 TGCAGCGTCTCCGGGACATTAAATACCGGGGAGCTGTTTTTT CSVSGTLNTGELFF
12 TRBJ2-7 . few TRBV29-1 TGCAGCGCCGAAGGTCTATCCTACGAGCAGTACTTC CSAEGLSYEQYF
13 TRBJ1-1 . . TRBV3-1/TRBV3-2 TGTGCCAGCAGCCACGACACAGGGCCTGAAGCTTTCTTT CASSHDTGPEAFF
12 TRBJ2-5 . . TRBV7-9 TGTGCCAGCAGCGGGACTGGGGAGACCCAGTACTTC CASSGTGETQYF
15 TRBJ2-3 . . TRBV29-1 TGCAGCGTTGTTCCGGGCAGCTGGGGGACAGATACGCAGTATTTT CSVVPGSWGTDTQYF
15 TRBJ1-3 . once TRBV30 TGTGCCTGGAGCTTGCAGGGGAACTCTGGAAACACCATATATTTT CAWSLQGNSGNTIYF
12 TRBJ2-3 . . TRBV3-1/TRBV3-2 TGTGCCAGCAGCCAAGAGGCGGATACGCAGTATTTT CASSQEADTQYF
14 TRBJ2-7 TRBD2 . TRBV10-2 TGCGCCAGCAGAAGACTAGCGGACTCCTACGAGCAGTACTTC CASRRLADSYEQYF
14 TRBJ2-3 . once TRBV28 TGTGCCAGCAGTTTGCGTCAGCGCACAGATACGCAGTATTTT CASSLRQRTDTQYF
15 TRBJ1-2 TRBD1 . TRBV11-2 TGTGCCAGCAGGATAGGGACAGGGTCCAACTATGGCTACACCTTC CASRIGTGSNYGYTF
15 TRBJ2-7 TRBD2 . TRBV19 TGTGCCAGTAGTATCTCTGCGGGAGACTCCTACGAGCAGTACTTC CASSISAGDSYEQYF
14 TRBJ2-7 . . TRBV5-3 TGTGCCAGAAGCATGGAGCGCAACTCCTACGAGCAGTACTTC CARSMERNSYEQYF
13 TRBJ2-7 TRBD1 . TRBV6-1 TGTGCCAGCAGTGAAGTCGGGGACAGGCTTCAGTACTTC CASSEVGDRLQYF
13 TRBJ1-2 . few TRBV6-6 TGTGCCAGCAGTTACGGGGGGAGTGTTGGCTACACCTTC CASSYGGSVGYTF